The sequence of this T cell receptor beta chain was determined in a study of cytomegalovirus exposure and HLA in healthy donors. Study-level points and caveats: A further, later analysis showed that HLA-associated TCR beta chains (compared with equally common others) were more clonally expanded. A later analysis found that most CMV-associated TCR beta chains appeared HLA-restricted. Roughly uniform depth of sequencing across donors was assumed in presence/absence analyses. The authors later linked a missense DCLRE1C variant to TCR beta V- and J-gene trimming.

The PCR made use of 60 Vbeta and 13 Jbeta primers. The table came from immunoSEQ multiplex PCR; TCRdb's copy has only in-frame clones and leaves some out. The table lists around 140,000 clones, about 79% of them singletons. Concerning this clone itself: Antigen unknown.

CDR3 size: 15 residues. With 1 base clipped from V and 6 bases from J, the junction kept 8 bases outside the gene matches. Germline loops: CDR1 KGHSH, CDR2 LQKENI. Specimen: PBMCs. The chain employs TRBV18 and TRBJ1-2, with 7 bases that match TRBD1. The sequence was collected from a female donor in good health and CMV-seropositive. CDR3 residues: CASSPLDRLEDGYTF. The CDR3 DNA is TGTGCCAGCTCACCACTGGACAGGTTGGAAGATGGCTACACCTTC.